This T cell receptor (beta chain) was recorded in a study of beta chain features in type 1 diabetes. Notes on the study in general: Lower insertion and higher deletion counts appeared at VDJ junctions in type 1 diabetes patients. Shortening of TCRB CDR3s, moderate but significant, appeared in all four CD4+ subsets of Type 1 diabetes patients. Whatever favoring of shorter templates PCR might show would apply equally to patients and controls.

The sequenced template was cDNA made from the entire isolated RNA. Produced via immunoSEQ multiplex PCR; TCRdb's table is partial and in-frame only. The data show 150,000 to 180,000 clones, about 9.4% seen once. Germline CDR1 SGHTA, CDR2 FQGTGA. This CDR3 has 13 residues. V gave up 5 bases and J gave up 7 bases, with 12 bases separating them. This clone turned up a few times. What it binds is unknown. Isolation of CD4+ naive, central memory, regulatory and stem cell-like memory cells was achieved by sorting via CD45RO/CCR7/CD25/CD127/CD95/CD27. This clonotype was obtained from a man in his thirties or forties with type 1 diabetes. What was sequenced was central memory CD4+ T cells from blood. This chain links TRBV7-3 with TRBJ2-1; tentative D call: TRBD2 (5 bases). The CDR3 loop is CASSETRENEQFF. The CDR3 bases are TGTGCCAGCAGCGAGACAAGGGAGAATGAGCAGTTCTTC.